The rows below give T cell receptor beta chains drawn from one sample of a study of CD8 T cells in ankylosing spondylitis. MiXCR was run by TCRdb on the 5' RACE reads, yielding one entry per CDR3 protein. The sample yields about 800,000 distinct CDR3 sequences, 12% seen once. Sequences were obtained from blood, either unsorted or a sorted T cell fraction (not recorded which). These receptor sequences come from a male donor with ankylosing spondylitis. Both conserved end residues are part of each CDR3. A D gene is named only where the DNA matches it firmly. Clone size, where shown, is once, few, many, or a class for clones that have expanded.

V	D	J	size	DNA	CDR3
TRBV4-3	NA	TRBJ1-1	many	TGCGCCAGCAGCCAAGTTCGAGGGGACACTGAAGCTTTCTTT	CASSQVRGDTEAFF
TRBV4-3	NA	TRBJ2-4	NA	TGCGCCAGCGGTCTACGCTTGGACGGAAACATTCAGTACTTC	CASGLRLDGNIQYF
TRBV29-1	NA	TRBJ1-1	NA	TGCAGCGTTCTGACAAATACGAACACTGAAGCTTTCTTT	CSVLTNTNTEAFF
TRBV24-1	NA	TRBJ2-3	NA	TGTGCCACCAGTGACCCGAAGGGCACCCCGGATACGCAGTATTTT	CATSDPKGTPDTQYF
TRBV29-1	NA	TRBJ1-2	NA	TGCAGCGTGCACAGGGTGGGAAGCTATGGCTACACCTTC	CSVHRVGSYGYTF
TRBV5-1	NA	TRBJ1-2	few	TGCGCCAGCAGCTCGAACTTACAGGGACATGGCTACACCTTC	CASSSNLQGHGYTF
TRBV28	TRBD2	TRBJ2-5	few	TGTGCCAGCAGTTCCGACCTGACTAGCGGGGAAATGAGAGAGACCCAGTACTTC	CASSSDLTSGEMRETQYF
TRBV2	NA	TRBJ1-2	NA	TGTGCCACCTTAGTGGGCTATGGCTACACCTTC	CATLVGYGYTF
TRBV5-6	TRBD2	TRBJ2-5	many	TGTGCCAGCAGCGGGTGGGTAGCGGGAGCGGTGACCCAGTACTTC	CASSGWVAGAVTQYF
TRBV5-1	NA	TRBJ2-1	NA	TGCGCCAGCAGCCCGGCCCCGGGGGTCCCCAATGAGCAGTTCTTC	CASSPAPGVPNEQFF
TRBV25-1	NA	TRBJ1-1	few	TGTGCCAGCAGTGACTGGACAGCCTCCACTGAAGCTTTCTTT	CASSDWTASTEAFF
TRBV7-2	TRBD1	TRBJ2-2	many	TGTGCCAGCAGCTTAGCGGGACAGGGGACCGGGGAGCTGTTTTTT	CASSLAGQGTGELFF
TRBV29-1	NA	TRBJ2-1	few	TGCAGCGTCAAACCGGGGGGCGATGAGCAGTTCTTC	CSVKPGGDEQFF
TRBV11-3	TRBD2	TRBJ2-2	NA	TGTGCCAGCAGCACGGGACTAGCAAGCGGGGAGCTGTTTTTT	CASSTGLASGELFF
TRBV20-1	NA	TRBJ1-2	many	TGCAGTGCTAGAGATATAGAGGGCCCGAATGGCTACACCTTC	CSARDIEGPNGYTF